This T cell receptor (beta chain) derives from a study of blood T cell repertoires in COVID-19. Study background: From T cells, B-cell-depleted T cells, or PBMCs came the material, which was cDNA or gDNA.

The CDR3 loop spans 15 amino acids. The V segment lost 5 bases and the J segment 4 bases; nucleotides outside the gene matches: 7. The germline V gene encodes CDR1 SNHLY and CDR2 FYNNEI. Only in-frame clones appear in the TCRdb table, and some are missing; sequencing was by immunoSEQ multiplex PCR. In the table there are about 220,000 clones, roughly 89% of which are singletons. Donors of Cohort 3 who recovered were those that had two negative PCRs, clearance, or symptom resolution. Source material: PBMCs or T cells enriched from blood (not recorded which). The chain couples TRBV2 to TRBJ1-5; 8 bases are shared with TRBD1. This receptor was obtained from a woman aged 40 to 50 who had recovered from COVID-19. As DNA, the CDR3 is TGTGCCAGCAGTAGGTCACAGGGGGGAAATCAGCCCCAGCATTTT. Residues: CASSRSQGGNQPQHF.